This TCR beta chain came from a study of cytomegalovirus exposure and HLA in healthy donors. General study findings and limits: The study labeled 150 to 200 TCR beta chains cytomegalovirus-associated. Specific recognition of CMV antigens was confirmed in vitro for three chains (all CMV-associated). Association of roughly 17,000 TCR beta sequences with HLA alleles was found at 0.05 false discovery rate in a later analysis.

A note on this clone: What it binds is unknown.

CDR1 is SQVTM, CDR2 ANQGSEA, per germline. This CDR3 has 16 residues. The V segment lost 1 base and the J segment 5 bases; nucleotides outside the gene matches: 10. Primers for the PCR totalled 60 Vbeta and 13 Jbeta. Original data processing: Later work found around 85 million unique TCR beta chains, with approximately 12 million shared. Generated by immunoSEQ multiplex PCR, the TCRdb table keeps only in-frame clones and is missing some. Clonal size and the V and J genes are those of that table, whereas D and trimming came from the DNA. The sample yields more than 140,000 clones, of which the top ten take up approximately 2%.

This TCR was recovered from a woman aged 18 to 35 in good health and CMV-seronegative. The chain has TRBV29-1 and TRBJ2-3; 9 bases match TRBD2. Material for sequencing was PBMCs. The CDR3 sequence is CSVEGSWREGQDTQYF. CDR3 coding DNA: TGCAGCGTTGAAGGGAGTTGGCGGGAGGGCCAAGATACGCAGTATTTT.